The 4 T cell receptor beta chains reported below all come from one sample, sequenced in a study of PD-L1 blockade in urothelial cancer. Sequenced by immunoSEQ multiplex PCR; TCRdb stores in-frame clones only, minus some. The sample yields about 80,000 clones, roughly 87% seen once. The sequenced sample was PBMCs, obtained around atezolizumab (anti-PD-L1) treatment. The receptors shown here come from a woman aged 65 to 85 with urothelial cancer.

CDR3 protein: CASSAWETKNIQYF. The CDR3 DNA sequence: TGTGCCAGCAGCGCCTGGGAGACCAAAAACATTCAGTACTTC. The chain has TRBV2 and TRBJ2-4, with a possible D match to TRBD2 (5 bases). The CDR3 is made up of 14 amino acids. The V end lost 6 bases, the J end lost 2 bases, and 11 bases lay between the germline ends. Germline-derived CDR1 and CDR2 are SNHLY and FYNNEI.

J is TRBJ2-3 and V is TRBV11-2; D remains unclear. The germline gives CDR1 SGHAT, CDR2 FQNNGV. V shed 5 bases and J shed 0 bases, with 12 bases lying between them. This CDR3 region has 15 residues. The CDR3 DNA follows: TGTGCCAGCAGCATTAATCCCACTAGCACAGATACGCAGTATTTT. This gives the protein CASSINPTSTDTQYF.

The sample holds a few counts of this clone. The rearrangement joins TRBV4-2 to TRBJ1-4; 9 positions match TRBD1. CDR3 length equals 14 residues. CDR1 is LGHNA and CDR2 is YNFKEQ in the germline V gene. Trimming took 4 bases from V and 5 from J; bases not matched to a gene: 2. CDR3 sequence (DNA): TGTGCCAGCAGCCGCGGGACAGGGAATGAAAAACTGTTTTTT. Residues: CASSRGTGNEKLFF.

This sequence joins TRBV25-1 and TRBJ2-7; D is possibly TRBD1 (7 bases). Trimming removed 3 bases from V and 1 base from J, with 13 bases in between. Germline V gives CDR1 MGHDK, CDR2 SYGVNS. The CDR3 is 15 amino acids. The DNA of the CDR3 is TGTGCCAGCAGTGACAGGGGGGTCCCTTCCTACGAGCAGTACTTC. Translated: CASSDRGVPSYEQYF.